This entry describes one T cell receptor beta chain. The sample is drawn from a study of regulatory T cells in long-lasting Graves disease. Building of the TCR beta libraries involved iRepertoire HTBI primers and Arm-PCR of CDR3 regions. From the multiplex PCR reads, TCRdb called clonotypes with MiXCR, one entry per CDR3 protein. The top ten clones hold 20% to 25% of a sample with roughly 400,000 distinct CDR3 sequences, 16% of them seen once. CDR1 is MDHEN and CDR2 is SYDVKM in the germline V gene. Losses at the gene ends were 5 bases for V and 0 bases for J; bases not matched to a gene: 10. CDR3 size: 17 residues. Time point denoted: newly diagnosed GD, antithyroid drugs for less than 3 months. From PBMCs, RNA was extracted and then used to make the TCR library. This sample also belongs to another study, concerning T cells in Graves' hyperthyroidism and ophthalmopathy.

This TCR was recovered from a woman younger than 30 with Graves disease. J is TRBJ1-3 and V is TRBV28, with TRBD1 matching 7 bases. This specimen consisted of peripheral blood mononuclear cells (PBMCs), obtained at new diagnosis, from a patient treated with antithyroid drugs. CDR3 loop: CASSPLTGRTSGNTIYF. The CDR3 DNA sequence: TGTGCCAGCAGTCCTCTGACAGGGCGAACCTCTGGAAACACCATATATTTT.